These 8 T cell receptor beta chains share one sample of origin, sequenced in a study of CD8 T cells in ankylosing spondylitis. TCRdb re-called the 5' RACE reads through MiXCR, storing one row per CDR3 protein. The sample lists under 150,000 distinct CDR3 sequences, roughly 13% occurring once. The sequencing input was blood, either unsorted or a sorted T cell fraction (not recorded which). The receptors stem from a female donor with ankylosing spondylitis or in good health (not recorded which).

This clonotype has a count of ten or more. The V gene is TRBV29-1, the J gene TRBJ2-7; a weak D match, TRBD2 (6 bases). Per the germline V gene, CDR1 is SQVTM and CDR2 is ANQGSEA. The CDR3 has 13 residues. V lost 1 base, J lost 3 bases, and 10 bases lay in between. The CDR3: CSVEGGNNYEQYF. The CDR3 DNA sequence: TGCAGCGTTGAAGGCGGGAACAACTACGAGCAGTACTTC.

About this clonotype itself: A clone one base away is much larger, so this may be a read error. The chain is built from TRBV12-3 or TRBV12-4 and TRBJ2-3; a possible D gene is TRBD1 (6 bases). Trimming shortened V by 7 bases and J by 4 bases, and 18 bases separated the two germline ends. The CDR3 has 15 amino acids. Here the CDR3 DNA reads TGTGCCAGCACCCGACAGGACTCACGGGCAGATACGCAGTATTTT. The encoded protein is CASTRQDSRADTQYF.

This chain joins TRBV7-9 and TRBJ2-3, with 10 bases identical to TRBD2. Germline V gives CDR1 SEHNR, CDR2 FQNEAQ (reference sequence). The J segment lost 1 base and the V segment lost 1 base, leaving 5 bases of the junction unmatched. The CDR3 length is 17 residues. The CDR3 bases are TGTGCCAGCAGCTTAGTGATCGGACTAGCGGGCACAGATACGCAGTATTTT. Residues: CASSLVIGLAGTDTQYF.

This clonotype was picked up many times. The chain combines TRBV11-1 with TRBJ1-1; 7 positions agree with TRBD1. V gave up 5 bases and J gave up 4 bases; unmatched junction bases: 19. Germline loops: CDR1 SGHAT, CDR2 FQDESV (reference sequence). There are 18 residues in the CDR3. CDR3 in amino acids: CASSPKRQGGGVGTEAFF. CDR3 coding DNA: TGTGCCAGCAGCCCTAAAAGACAGGGAGGAGGGGTCGGCACTGAAGCTTTCTTT. The full variable domain, its missing parts supplied by reference TRBV11-1 and TRBJ1-1, is EAEVAQSPRYKITEKSQAVAFWCDPISGHATLYWYRQILGQGPELLVQFQDESVVDDSQLPKDRFSAERLKGVDSTLKIQPAELGDSAMYLCASSPKRQGGGVGTEAFFGQGTRLTVV.

Many counts were recorded for this clonotype. The CDR3 region is CASSLVSPGNQPQHF. The DNA of the CDR3 is TGTGCCAGCAGTCTCGTTTCGCCCGGCAATCAGCCCCAGCATTTT. The chain employs TRBV12-3 or TRBV12-4 and TRBJ1-5, with D uncertain. The CDR3 consists of 15 residues. With 5 bases removed from V and 2 bases from J, the gap between germline ends came to 13 bases.

This clonotype was detected many times. The rearrangement links TRBV5-1 to TRBJ2-7, with D perhaps TRBD2 (5 bases). CDR3 length: 13 residues. The V end was cut by 7 bases, the J end by 2 bases, with 13 bases between. The germline V gene has CDR1 SGHRS and CDR2 YFSETQ. In DNA form, the CDR3 reads TGCGCCAGCTCACGCGTAGCGACCTACGAGCAGTACTTC. Residues: CASSRVATYEQYF.

The V call is TRBV20-1, the J call TRBJ1-5; a possible D gene is TRBD1 (6 bases). The CDR3 loop spans 15 amino acids. Germline-derived CDR1 and CDR2 are DFQATT and SNEGSKA (reference sequence). V was cut by 3 bases and J by 2 bases, with 14 bases left in between. This CDR3 reads CSARPRGAGNQPQHF. The CDR3 DNA reads as TGCAGTGCTAGGCCCCGGGGGGCTGGCAATCAGCCCCAGCATTTT.

About this clonotype: The germline gene is not matched at one end of the junction; a read error may be the cause. V and J are TRBV12-3 or TRBV12-4 and TRBJ2-5; TRBD2 might be the D (5 bases). CDR3 size: 14 residues. CDR3: CANSSPGPKRAQYF. The CDR3 coding sequence is TGTGCCAACAGTTCGCCGGGCCCCAAGAGGGCCCAGTACTTC.